This entry features one T cell receptor beta chain sequence. Here immunoSEQ multiplex PCR was the method, and the copy in TCRdb shows in-frame clones only, minus some. This table holds some 120,000 clones, more than 75% found once. This record comes from a study of control samples from healthy donors and cancer patients. The germline V and J ends were trimmed by 0 bases and 5 bases, with 11 bases remaining between them. The germline gives CDR1 LNHNV, CDR2 YYDKDF (reference sequence). This CDR3 region has 14 residues. This receptor was obtained from a man aged 35 to 55 in good health. The V and J genes are TRBV15 and TRBJ2-7; the D is unclear. The sequenced sample was blood. The CDR3 sequence is CATSREGRADEQYF. As DNA, the CDR3 is TGTGCCACCAGCAGAGAAGGCCGCGCGGACGAGCAGTACTTC.